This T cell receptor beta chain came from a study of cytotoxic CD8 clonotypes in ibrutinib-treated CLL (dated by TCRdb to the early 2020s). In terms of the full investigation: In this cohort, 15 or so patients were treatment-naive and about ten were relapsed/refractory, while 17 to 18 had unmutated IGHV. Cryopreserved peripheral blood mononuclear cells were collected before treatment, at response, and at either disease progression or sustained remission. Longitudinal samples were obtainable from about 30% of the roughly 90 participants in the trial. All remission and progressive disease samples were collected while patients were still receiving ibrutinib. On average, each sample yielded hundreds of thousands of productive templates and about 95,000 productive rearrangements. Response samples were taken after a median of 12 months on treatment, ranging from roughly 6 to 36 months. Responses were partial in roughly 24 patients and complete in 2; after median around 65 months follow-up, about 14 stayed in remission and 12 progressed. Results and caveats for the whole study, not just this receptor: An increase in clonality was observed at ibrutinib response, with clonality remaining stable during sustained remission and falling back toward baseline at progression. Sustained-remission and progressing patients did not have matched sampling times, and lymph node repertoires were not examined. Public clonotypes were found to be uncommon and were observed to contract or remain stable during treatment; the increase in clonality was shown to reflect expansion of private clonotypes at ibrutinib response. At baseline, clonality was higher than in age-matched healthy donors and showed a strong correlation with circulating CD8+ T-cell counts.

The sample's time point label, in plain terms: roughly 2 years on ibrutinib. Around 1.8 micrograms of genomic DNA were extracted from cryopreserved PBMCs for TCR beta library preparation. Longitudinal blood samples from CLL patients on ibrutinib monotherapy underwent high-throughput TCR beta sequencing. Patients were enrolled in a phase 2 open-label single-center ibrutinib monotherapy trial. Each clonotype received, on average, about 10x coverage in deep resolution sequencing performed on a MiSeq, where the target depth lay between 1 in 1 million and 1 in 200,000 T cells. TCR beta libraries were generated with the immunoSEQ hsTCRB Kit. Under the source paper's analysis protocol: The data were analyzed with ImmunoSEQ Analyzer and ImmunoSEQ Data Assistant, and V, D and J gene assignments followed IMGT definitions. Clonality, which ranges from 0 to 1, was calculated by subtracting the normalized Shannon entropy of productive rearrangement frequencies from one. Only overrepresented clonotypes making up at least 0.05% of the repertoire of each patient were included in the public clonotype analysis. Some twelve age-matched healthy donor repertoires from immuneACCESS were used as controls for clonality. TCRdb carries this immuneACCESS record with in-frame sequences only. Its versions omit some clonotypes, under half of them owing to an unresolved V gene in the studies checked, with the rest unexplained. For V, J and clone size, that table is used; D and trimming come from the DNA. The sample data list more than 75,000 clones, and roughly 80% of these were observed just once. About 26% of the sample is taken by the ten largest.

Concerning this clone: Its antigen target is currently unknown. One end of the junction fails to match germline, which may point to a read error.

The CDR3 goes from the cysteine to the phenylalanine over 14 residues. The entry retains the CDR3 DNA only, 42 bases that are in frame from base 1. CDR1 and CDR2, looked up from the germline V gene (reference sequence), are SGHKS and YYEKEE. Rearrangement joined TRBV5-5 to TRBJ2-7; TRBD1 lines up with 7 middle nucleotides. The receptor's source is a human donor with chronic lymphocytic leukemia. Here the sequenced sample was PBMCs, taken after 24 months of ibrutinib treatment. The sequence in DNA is TGTGCCAGCAGTTTGGACAGGAACGCCTACGAGCAGTACTTC. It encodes CASSLDRNAYEQYF.